This T cell receptor beta chain is from a study of shared clonotypes between healthy human individuals. At the level of the study: Researchers assigned three CD4 naive, three CD4 memory, two CD8 naive and one CD8 memory plate to each donor.

As to this clone: No antigen is known for it.

V dropped 1 base and J dropped 2; count of bases not matched to a gene: 3. The CDR3 runs 16 residues. Germline CDR1 and CDR2: SGHTA and FQGNSA. This table comes from immunoSEQ multiplex PCR, and its TCRdb copy is limited to in-frame clones, with some not included. The repertoire includes around 1 million clones, around 80% of them detected once, and around 1.5% sits in the top ten. Overall study findings and caveats: Blood was the sole source, and tissue repertoires probably differ. Read depth was anticipated to influence clonotype sharing among donors.

Material for sequencing was memory CD4+ T cells sorted from blood. Noted subset: CD45RA-negative fraction. The chain combines TRBV7-2 with TRBJ2-5; the match to TRBD2 covers 11 bases. The sequence derives from a man younger than 30 in good health. The CDR3 protein is CASSLGASGGQETQYF. As DNA, the CDR3 is TGTGCCAGCAGCTTAGGGGCTAGCGGGGGGCAAGAGACCCAGTACTTC.